Here is one TCR beta chain with its context. A read error may explain this, as a much larger clone is one base away. This sample was taken from a study of blood T cells in healthy people across ages. This CDR3 is built from 14 residues. V dropped 6 bases and J dropped 5 bases, with 16 bases sitting between them. The use of a sample-barcoded 5' primer and a J-beta primer mix characterized a second PCR of about 6 to 12 cycles. MiXCR, run by TCRdb on the 5' RACE reads, gives a single entry per CDR3 protein. Of just under 900,000 distinct CDR3 sequences listed, about 28% are singletons. Sequenced input: blood. The sequence was obtained from a woman over 75 in good health. The chain has TRBV12-3 or TRBV12-4 and TRBJ1-1; D is perhaps TRBD1 (5 bases). The CDR3 coding sequence is TGTGCCAGCAGGTTACAGGTCTGGGGGACTGAAGCTTTCTTT. Translating it yields CASRLQVWGTEAFF.